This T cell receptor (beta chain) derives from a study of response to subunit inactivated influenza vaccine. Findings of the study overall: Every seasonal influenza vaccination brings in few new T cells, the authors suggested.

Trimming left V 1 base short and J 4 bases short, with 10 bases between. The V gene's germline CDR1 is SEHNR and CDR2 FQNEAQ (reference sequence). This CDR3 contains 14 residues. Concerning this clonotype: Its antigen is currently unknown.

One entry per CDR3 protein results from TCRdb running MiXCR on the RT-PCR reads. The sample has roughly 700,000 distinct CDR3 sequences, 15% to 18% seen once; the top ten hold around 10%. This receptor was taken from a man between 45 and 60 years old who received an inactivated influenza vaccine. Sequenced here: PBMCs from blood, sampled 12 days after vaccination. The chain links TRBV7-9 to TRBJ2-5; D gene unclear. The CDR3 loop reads CASSLDNAAETQYF. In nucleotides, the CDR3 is TGTGCCAGCAGCTTAGATAATGCGGCAGAGACCCAGTACTTC.